One sample yielded the 10 T cell receptor beta chains listed below, sequenced in a study of CD8 T cells in ankylosing spondylitis. One entry per CDR3 protein results from TCRdb running MiXCR on the 5' RACE reads. Here the sample spans around 150,000 distinct CDR3 sequences, around two fifths being singletons. The sequenced sample was synovial fluid, either unsorted or a sorted T cell fraction (not recorded which). Receptors originate from a male donor with ankylosing spondylitis.

The chain couples TRBV7-9 to TRBJ1-2; 7 bases are a match to TRBD1. Germline CDR1 SEHNR, CDR2 FQNEAQ (reference sequence). CDR3 length: 12 residues. V shed 8 bases and J 7 bases; nucleotides not matched to a gene: 7. The CDR3: CASVGTAVGYTF. The CDR3 nucleotides are TGTGCCAGCGTCGGGACAGCGGTTGGCTACACCTTC.

CDR3 sequence (DNA): TGTGCCAGCAGTTTTAGCCGGGACAGGGAGACTAGCACAGATACGCAGTATTTT. Residues: CASSFSRDRETSTDTQYF. The V call is TRBV6-2 or TRBV6-3, the J call TRBJ2-3; 9 nucleotides align to TRBD1. The CDR3 runs to 18 residues. Germline lookup yields CDR1 MNHEY and CDR2 SVGEGT. Trimming removed 4 bases from V and 0 bases from J; junction bases left unmatched: 11.

The chain joins TRBV3-1 to TRBJ2-7; D remains ambiguous. This CDR3 contains 14 residues. V lost 4 bases and J 3 bases, leaving 13 bases between the germline ends. Germline V gene lookup returns CDR1 LGHDT and CDR2 YNNKEL (reference sequence). The CDR3 region is CASSLSQGRYEQYF. The CDR3 nucleotides read TGTGCCAGCAGCCTTTCACAAGGACGCTACGAGCAGTACTTC.

In this sample, this clonotype turned up many times. V and J are TRBV12-3 or TRBV12-4 and TRBJ1-6, with no clear D. V was pared by 5 bases and J by 9 bases, with 14 bases between. This CDR3 is 14 amino acids long. CDR3 sequence reads: CASSEWDVASPLHF. The CDR3 coding sequence is TGTGCCAGCAGTGAGTGGGATGTGGCTTCACCCCTCCACTTT.

The chain employs TRBV4-3 and TRBJ1-4; 8 bases align to TRBD1. V shed 2 bases and J 4 bases; nucleotides not matched to a gene: 6. This CDR3 is 16 amino acids long. Germline V gene data show CDR1 as LGHNA and CDR2 as YSLEER. CDR3 sequence reads: CASSQPQGERNEKLFF. The CDR3 bases are TGCGCCAGCAGCCAACCACAGGGGGAGCGTAATGAAAAACTGTTTTTT.

The chain has TRBV7-2 and TRBJ2-4; 7 positions match TRBD1. Trimming cost V 3 bases and J 0 bases; bases outside gene matches: 5. The CDR3 length is 16 residues. Germline V gives CDR1 SGHTA, CDR2 FQGNSA. This CDR3 is CASSLERGRAKNIQYF. The DNA of the CDR3 is TGTGCCAGCAGCTTGGAGAGGGGGCGAGCCAAAAACATTCAGTACTTC.

This sequence joins TRBV5-1 and TRBJ2-2; TRBD1 aligns across 12 bases. Germline CDR1 is SGHRS and CDR2 is YFSETQ. CDR3 length equals 16 residues. V was pared by 5 bases and J by 3 bases, with 5 bases of the junction left unmatched. CDR3 sequence: CASRPGQGADTGELFF. The CDR3 DNA is TGCGCCAGCAGACCGGGACAGGGGGCGGACACCGGGGAGCTGTTTTTT.

This clonotype was detected only a few times. The chain couples TRBV20-1 to TRBJ1-1; D is undetermined. Germline CDR1 and CDR2: DFQATT and SNEGSKA (reference sequence). This CDR3 spans 13 amino acids. V was cut by 3 bases and J by 3 bases, with 11 bases left in between. The CDR3 region has the DNA TGCAGTGCTAGCGGCGACCGGCACACTGAAGCTTTCTTT. Translating it yields CSASGDRHTEAFF.

V is TRBV5-1 and J is TRBJ1-1, with D tentatively TRBD1 (5 bases). The CDR3 is 15 residues long. V dropped 2 bases and J dropped 2 bases, with 13 bases sitting between them. CDR1 and CDR2 from the germline V gene are SGHRS and YFSETQ. This CDR3 is CASSFGPDSNTEAFF. CDR3 DNA sequence: TGCGCCAGCAGCTTTGGGCCAGACAGTAACACTGAAGCTTTCTTT.

The rearrangement joins TRBV9 to TRBJ2-1; 10 nucleotides align to TRBD2. V shed 4 bases and J 3 bases; nucleotides not matched to a gene: 16. The CDR3 length is 19 residues. CDR1 is SGDLS, CDR2 YYNGEE, per germline. The CDR3 is CASSSHGEREGLFYNEQFF. In DNA form, the CDR3 reads TGTGCCAGCAGCTCCCACGGGGAGCGGGAGGGCCTTTTCTACAATGAGCAGTTCTTC.